The 8 T cell receptor beta chains below come from one sample, sequenced in a study of beta chain features in type 1 diabetes. The investigators reverse transcribed all of the isolated RNA, so they sequenced expressed TCRB transcripts. Sequencing used immunoSEQ multiplex PCR; TCRdb keeps in-frame clones, though not all of them. The sample shows 120,000 to 150,000 clones, 6.9% of them seen only once. The material sequenced was central memory CD4+ T cells from blood. The receptors come from a woman in her twenties or thirties in good health.

This clone was recorded many times. The V call is TRBV4-2, the J call TRBJ2-7; the D gene is possibly TRBD2 (5 bases). CDR1 and CDR2 from the germline V gene are LGHNA and YNFKEQ. CDR3 size: 15 residues. V was pared by 0 bases and J by 3 bases, with 12 bases between. The CDR3 loop is CASSQDWTGYYEQYF. The CDR3 DNA reads as TGTGCCAGCAGCCAAGATTGGACGGGGTACTACGAGCAGTACTTC.

Of note for this clone: Other DNA sequences from this sample encode an identical CDR3 as well. This rearrangement joins TRBV7-2 to TRBJ2-5; the match to TRBD2 covers 9 bases. Unmatched junction bases numbered 8, after V lost 1 base and J lost 5 bases. Germline assignment: CDR1 SGHTA and CDR2 FQGNSA. This CDR3 spans 16 amino acids. The CDR3 sequence: CASSLGLAGGQETQYF. CDR3 in DNA: TGTGCCAGCAGCTTAGGACTTGCGGGAGGGCAGGAGACCCAGTACTTC.

This sequence joins TRBV7-2 and TRBJ2-3; D gene uncertain. Germline V lookup: CDR1 SGHTA, CDR2 FQGNSA. Trimming removed 0 bases at V and 2 bases at J, with 6 bases between. This CDR3 contains 14 residues. The CDR3 sequence is CASSLAQHTDTQYF. CDR3 coding DNA: TGTGCCAGCAGCTTAGCACAGCACACAGATACGCAGTATTTT.

A few counts support this clone. The rearrangement uses TRBV7-9 and TRBJ2-3, with 12 bases identical to TRBD2. CDR1 and CDR2 (germline): SEHNR, FQNEAQ (reference sequence). With 5 bases clipped from V and 0 bases from J, the junction kept 3 bases outside the gene matches. The CDR3 spans 16 residues. The DNA of the CDR3 is TGTGCCAGCAGCCCAGGACTAGCGGGGAGCACAGATACGCAGTATTTT. Its protein is CASSPGLAGSTDTQYF.

V is TRBV11-1 and J is TRBJ2-7; 8 positions match TRBD1. This CDR3 has 14 residues. In germline, CDR1 is SGHAT, CDR2 FQDESV (reference sequence). V lost 3 bases and J lost 2; bases outside the gene matches: 3. CDR3 in DNA: TGTGCCAGCAGCTTCGACAGGGGAACCTACGAGCAGTACTTC. The encoded protein is CASSFDRGTYEQYF.

This clone was detected only a few times. The chain carries TRBV5-4 and TRBJ1-5; 10 bases are shared with TRBD1. This CDR3 contains 16 residues. J gave up 4 bases and V 5 bases, and 9 bases lay outside the gene matches. Germline V gene data show CDR1 as SGHNT and CDR2 as YYREEE (reference sequence). The chain's CDR3 is CASSNTGTGENQPQHF. The CDR3, as DNA: TGTGCCAGCAGTAACACCGGGACAGGGGAAAATCAGCCCCAGCATTTT.

The CDR3 DNA reads TGTGCCAGCAGCACCCCTGGAACCGGAGCAGATACGCAGTATTTT. It is translated as CASSTPGTGADTQYF. This chain links TRBV7-3 with TRBJ2-3; unclear D gene. The CDR3 runs to 15 residues. Trimming cost V 5 bases and J 4 bases, with 16 bases left between them. Germline V gene lookup returns CDR1 SGHTA and CDR2 FQGTGA.

In its sample, this clone was seen a few times. This rearrangement joins TRBV28 to TRBJ1-3; 7 bases are a match to TRBD1. Germline loops: CDR1 MDHEN, CDR2 SYDVKM. The V and J ends lost 5 bases and 4 bases, in that order; junction bases with no gene match: 20. The CDR3 has 19 amino acids. The CDR3: CASSPLTGTVRARGNTIYF. The CDR3 DNA sequence: TGTGCCAGCAGTCCTCTCACCGGGACAGTCCGGGCTAGGGGAAACACCATATATTTT.